This TCR beta chain was identified during a study of cytomegalovirus exposure and HLA in healthy donors. Using immunoSEQ multiplex PCR, the repertoire was profiled, and TCRdb retains in-frame clones only, with some absent. The data show roughly 280,000 clones, around 86% seen once. The V end lost 7 bases, the J end lost 1 base, and 17 bases lay between the germline ends. CDR1 and CDR2 (germline): GTSNPN, SVGIG (reference sequence). CDR3 length: 16 residues. For this clone: Its cognate antigen is unknown.

Points from the study as a whole: Subsequent analysis showed first-cohort TCR clusters tending to co-occur in 95 to 150 validation repertoires.

Sequencing used PBMCs. This clonotype was sampled from a woman younger than 30 in good health and CMV-seronegative. This rearrangement joins TRBV30 to TRBJ2-6; D might be TRBD1 (5 bases). CDR3 bases: TGTGCCTCCGAAAGTCCAGGGATATCTGGGGCCAACGTCCTGACTTTC. Translation: CASESPGISGANVLTF.